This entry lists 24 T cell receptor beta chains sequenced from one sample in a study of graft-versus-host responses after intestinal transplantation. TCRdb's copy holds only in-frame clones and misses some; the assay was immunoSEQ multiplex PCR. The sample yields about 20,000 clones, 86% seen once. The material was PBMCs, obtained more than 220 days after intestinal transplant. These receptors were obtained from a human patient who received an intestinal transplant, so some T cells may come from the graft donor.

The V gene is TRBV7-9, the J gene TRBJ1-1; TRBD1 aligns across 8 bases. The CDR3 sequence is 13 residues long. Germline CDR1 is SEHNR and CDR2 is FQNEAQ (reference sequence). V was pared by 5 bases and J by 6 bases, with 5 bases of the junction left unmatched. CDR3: CASSPRQGPEAFF. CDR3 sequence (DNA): TGTGCCAGCAGCCCCCGACAGGGGCCTGAAGCTTTCTTT.

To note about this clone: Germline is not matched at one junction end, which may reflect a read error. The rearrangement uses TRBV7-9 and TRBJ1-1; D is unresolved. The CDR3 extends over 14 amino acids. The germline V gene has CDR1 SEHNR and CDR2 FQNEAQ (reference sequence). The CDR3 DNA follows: TGTGCCAGCAGCTTATGGGATTTGAACACTGGAGCTTTCTTT. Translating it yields CASSLWDLNTGAFF.

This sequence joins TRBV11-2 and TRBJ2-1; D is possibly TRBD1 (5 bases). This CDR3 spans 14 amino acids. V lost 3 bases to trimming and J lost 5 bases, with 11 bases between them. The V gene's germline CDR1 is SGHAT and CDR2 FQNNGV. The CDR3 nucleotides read TGTGCCAGCAGCTTCGCTACAGGCCACAATGAGCAGTTCTTC. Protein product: CASSFATGHNEQFF.

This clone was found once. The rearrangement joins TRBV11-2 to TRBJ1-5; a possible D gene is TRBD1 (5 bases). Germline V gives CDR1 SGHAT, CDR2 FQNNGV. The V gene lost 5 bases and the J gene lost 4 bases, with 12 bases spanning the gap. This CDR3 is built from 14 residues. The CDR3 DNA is TGTGCCAGCAGCCCTGGGACGGAGAATCAGCCCCAGCATTTT. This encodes CASSPGTENQPQHF.

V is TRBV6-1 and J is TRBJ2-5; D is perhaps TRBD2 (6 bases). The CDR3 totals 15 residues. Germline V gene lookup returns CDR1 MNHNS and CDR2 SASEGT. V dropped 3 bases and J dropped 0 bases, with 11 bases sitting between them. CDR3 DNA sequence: TGTGCCAGCAGTGACGGGGGATTGAACCAAGAGACCCAGTACTTC. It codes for CASSDGGLNQETQYF.

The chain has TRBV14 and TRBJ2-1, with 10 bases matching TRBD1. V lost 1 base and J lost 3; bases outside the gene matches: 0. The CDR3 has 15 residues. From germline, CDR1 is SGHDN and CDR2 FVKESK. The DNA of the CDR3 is TGTGCCAGCAGCCAAGGGACAGGGGGCTACAATGAGCAGTTCTTC. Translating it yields CASSQGTGGYNEQFF.

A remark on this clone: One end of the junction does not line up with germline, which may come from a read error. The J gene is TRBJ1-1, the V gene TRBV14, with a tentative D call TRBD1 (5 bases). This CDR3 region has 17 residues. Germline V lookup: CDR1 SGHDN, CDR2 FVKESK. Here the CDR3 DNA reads TGTGCCAGCAGCGAAGAGTGGGGCCCTCGGGTGAACACTGAAGCTTTCTTT. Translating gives CASSEEWGPRVNTEAFF.

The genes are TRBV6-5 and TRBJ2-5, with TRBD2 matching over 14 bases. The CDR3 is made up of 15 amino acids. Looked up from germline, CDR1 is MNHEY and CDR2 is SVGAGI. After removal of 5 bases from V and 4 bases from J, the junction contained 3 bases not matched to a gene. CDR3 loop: CASSGGTSGGETQYF. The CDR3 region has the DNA TGTGCCAGCAGTGGCGGGACTAGCGGGGGAGAGACCCAGTACTTC.

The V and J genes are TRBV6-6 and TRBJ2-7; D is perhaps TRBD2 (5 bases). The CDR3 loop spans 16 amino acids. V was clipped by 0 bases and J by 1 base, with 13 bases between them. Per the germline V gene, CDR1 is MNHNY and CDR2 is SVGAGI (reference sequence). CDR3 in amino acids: CASSYSKQRLSYEQYF. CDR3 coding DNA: TGTGCCAGCAGTTACTCGAAGCAGCGGTTGTCCTACGAGCAGTACTTC.

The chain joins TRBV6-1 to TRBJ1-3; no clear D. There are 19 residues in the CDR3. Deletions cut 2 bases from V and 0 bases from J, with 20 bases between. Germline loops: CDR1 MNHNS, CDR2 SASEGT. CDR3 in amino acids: CASSEFIGSVANSGNTIYF. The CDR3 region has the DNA TGTGCCAGCAGTGAATTTATCGGGTCGGTGGCAAACTCTGGAAACACCATATATTTT.

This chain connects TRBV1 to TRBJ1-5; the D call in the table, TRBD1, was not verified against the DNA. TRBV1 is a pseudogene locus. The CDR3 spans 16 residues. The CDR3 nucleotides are TGCACCAGCAGCCAAGGGGGCCCATATAGCAATCAGCCCCAGCATTTT. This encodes CTSSQGGPYSNQPQHF.

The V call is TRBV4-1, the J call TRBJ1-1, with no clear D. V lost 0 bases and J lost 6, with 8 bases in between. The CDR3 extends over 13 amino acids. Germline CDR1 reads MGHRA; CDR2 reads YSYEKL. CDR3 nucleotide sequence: TGCGCCAGCAGCCAAGATTCACCGGCTGAAGCTTTCTTT. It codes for CASSQDSPAEAFF.

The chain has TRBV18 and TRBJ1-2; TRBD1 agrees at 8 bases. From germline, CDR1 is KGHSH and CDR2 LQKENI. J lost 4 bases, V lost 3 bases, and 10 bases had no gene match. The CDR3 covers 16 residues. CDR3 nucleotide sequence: TGTGCCAGCTCACCGTTCTTGACAGGGGATTCCTATGGCTACACCTTC. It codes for CASSPFLTGDSYGYTF.

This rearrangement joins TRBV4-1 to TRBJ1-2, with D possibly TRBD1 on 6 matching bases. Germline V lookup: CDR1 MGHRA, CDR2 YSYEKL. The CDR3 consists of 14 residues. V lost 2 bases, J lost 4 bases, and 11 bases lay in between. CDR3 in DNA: TGCGCCAGCAGCCAAAGCAGGGGTTCCTATGGCTACACCTTC. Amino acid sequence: CASSQSRGSYGYTF.

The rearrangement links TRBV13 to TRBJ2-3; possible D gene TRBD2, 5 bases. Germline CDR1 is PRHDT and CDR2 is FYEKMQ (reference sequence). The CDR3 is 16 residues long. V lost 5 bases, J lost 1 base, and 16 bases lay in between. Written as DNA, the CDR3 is TGTGCCAGCAGCCCCGCGGGTGGGGTGCGCACAGATACGCAGTATTTT. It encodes CASSPAGGVRTDTQYF.

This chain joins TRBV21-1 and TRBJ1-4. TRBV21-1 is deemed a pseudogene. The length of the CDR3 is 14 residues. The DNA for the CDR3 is TGTGCCAGCAGCAGTGAGGTAGCGGATGAAAAACTGTTTTTT. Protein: CASSSEVADEKLFF.

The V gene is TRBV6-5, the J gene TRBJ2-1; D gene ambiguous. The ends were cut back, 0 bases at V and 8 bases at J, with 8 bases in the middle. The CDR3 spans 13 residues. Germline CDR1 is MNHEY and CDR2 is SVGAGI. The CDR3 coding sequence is TGTGCCAGCAGTTACTCGAGGATCCATGAGCAGTTCTTC. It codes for CASSYSRIHEQFF.

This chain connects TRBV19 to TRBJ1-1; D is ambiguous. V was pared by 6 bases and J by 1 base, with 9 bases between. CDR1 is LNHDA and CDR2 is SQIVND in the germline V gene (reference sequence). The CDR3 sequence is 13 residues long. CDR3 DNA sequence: TGTGCCAGTAGAAGGGAGGGGAACACTGAAGCTTTCTTT. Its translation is CASRREGNTEAFF.

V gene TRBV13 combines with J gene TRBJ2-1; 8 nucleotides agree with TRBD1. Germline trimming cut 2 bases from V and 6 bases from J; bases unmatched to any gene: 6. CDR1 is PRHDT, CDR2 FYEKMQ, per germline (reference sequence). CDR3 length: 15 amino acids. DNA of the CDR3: TGTGCCAGCAGCTTATTCGGACAGGGACTCAATGAGCAGTTCTTC. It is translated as CASSLFGQGLNEQFF.

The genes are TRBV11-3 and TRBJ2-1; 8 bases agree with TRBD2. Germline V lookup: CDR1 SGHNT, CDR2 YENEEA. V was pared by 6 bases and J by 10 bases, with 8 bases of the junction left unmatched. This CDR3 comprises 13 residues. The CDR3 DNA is TGTGCCAGCAGAGGAACATTAGCGGGGGAGCAGTTCTTC. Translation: CASRGTLAGEQFF.

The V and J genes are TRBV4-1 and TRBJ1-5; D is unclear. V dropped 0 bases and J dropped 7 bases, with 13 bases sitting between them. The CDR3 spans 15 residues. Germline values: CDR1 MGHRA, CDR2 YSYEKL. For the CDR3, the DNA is TGCGCCAGCAGCCAAGACACCGGAGTTCGACAGCCCCAGCATTTT. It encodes CASSQDTGVRQPQHF.

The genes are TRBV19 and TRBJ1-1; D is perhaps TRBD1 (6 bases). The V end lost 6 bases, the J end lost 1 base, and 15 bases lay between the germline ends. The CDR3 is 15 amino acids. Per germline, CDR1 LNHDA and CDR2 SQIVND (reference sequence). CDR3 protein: CASRIQGQANTEAFF. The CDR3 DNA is TGTGCCAGTAGGATCCAGGGACAAGCGAACACTGAAGCTTTCTTT.

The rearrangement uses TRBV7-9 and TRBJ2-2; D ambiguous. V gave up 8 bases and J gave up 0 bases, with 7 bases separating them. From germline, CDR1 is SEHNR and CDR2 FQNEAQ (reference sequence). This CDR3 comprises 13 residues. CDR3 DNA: TGTGCCAGCGCTCCCGCGAACACCGGGGAGCTGTTTTTT. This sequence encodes CASAPANTGELFF. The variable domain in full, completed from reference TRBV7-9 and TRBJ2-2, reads DTGVSQNPRHKITKRGQNVTFRCDPISEHNRLYWYRQTLGQGPEFLTYFQNEAQLEKSRLLSDRFSAERPKGSFSTLEIQRTEQGDSAMYLCASAPANTGELFFGEGSRLTVL.

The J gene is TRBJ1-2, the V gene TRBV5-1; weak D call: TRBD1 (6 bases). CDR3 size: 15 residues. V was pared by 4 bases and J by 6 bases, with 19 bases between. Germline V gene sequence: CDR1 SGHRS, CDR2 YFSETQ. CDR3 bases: TGCGCCAGCAGCGCCAACGGTCGGGGGGCGGATGGCTACACCTTC. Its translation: CASSANGRGADGYTF.